The entry below describes one T cell receptor (beta chain). Its antigen is still unknown. CDR3 length equals 15 residues. Trimming cost V 5 bases and J 5 bases; bases outside gene matches: 3. Germline loops: CDR1 MNHEY, CDR2 SVGAGI. The sample originates from a study of T cells after posttransplantation cyclophosphamide. Findings of the study overall: After PTCy, TRB diversity resembled that of CNI/methotrexate controls.

The naive gate required viable CD3+CD4+ or CD3+CD8+ cells with CCR7+CD45RA+CD45RO-CD95-CD27+CD28+ phenotype. Repertoires were generated with immunoSEQ multiplex PCR, while TCRdb's copy carries only in-frame clones and drops some. The profile shows about 32,000 clones, about 91% of them singletons. The chain couples TRBV6-5 to TRBJ2-3, with 14 bases that match TRBD2. This clonotype was obtained from a man younger than 40 in good health and a related stem cell transplant donor. Material: naive CD4+ T cells sorted from blood. The CDR3 reads CASSGLAGGRDTQYF. The CDR3 DNA is TGTGCCAGCAGTGGACTAGCGGGGGGACGAGATACGCAGTATTTT.